This T cell receptor (beta chain) was captured in a study of T cell responses to AZD1222 COVID-19 vaccine. V shed 5 bases, J shed 4 bases, and the junction held 13 bases outside the gene matches. The CDR3 is 16 residues long. Germline V gene sequence: CDR1 SGHTA, CDR2 FQGNSA. Second-dose recipients at about 4 or about 12 weeks were treated as one pooled group. Only in-frame clones appear in the TCRdb table, and some are missing; sequencing was by immunoSEQ multiplex PCR. The sample carries roughly 100,000 clones, approximately 84% recorded once. Concerning this clone: Its antigen is undetermined.

Points from the study as a whole: Spike-wide vaccine-associated CD4 TCRs dominated at 160-218 and 743-854. Baseline serostatus was positive in only six AZD1222 recipients. Clonal diversity was possibly underestimated, and the donors were mostly white British, with more females.

The specimen was peripheral blood, collected 28 days after the second AZD1222 dose. The J gene is TRBJ1-2, the V gene TRBV7-2, with TRBD1 matching over 7 bases. This sequence originates from an adult who received the AZD1222 COVID-19 vaccine. Here the CDR3 DNA reads TGTGCCAGCAGCCAAACCGACAGGGCCACGTCCTATGGCTACACCTTC. Encoded protein: CASSQTDRATSYGYTF.